The T cell receptor (beta chain) described here comes from a study of tumor-infiltrating lymphocytes in localized non-small cell lung cancer. This CDR3 contains 18 residues. The junction had 6 bases not matched to a gene; V was cut back by 4 bases and J by 2 bases. From germline, CDR1 is SGHRS and CDR2 YFSETQ. On this clone: Its antigen is currently unknown.

Study-wide results and limits: TCRbeta sequencing showed higher T cell infiltration in tumors than uninvolved lung. TCR sequencing covered a subset of patients with enough tissue. Tumor T-cell fraction was not associated with recurrence-free survival.

Repertoires were generated with immunoSEQ multiplex PCR, while TCRdb's copy carries only in-frame clones and drops some. This table has about 12,000 clones, 85% to 90% appearing once. The chain employs TRBV5-1 and TRBJ2-6; TRBD2 matches at 13 bases. The clonotype was recovered from a human donor with non-small cell lung cancer. What was sequenced was lung tumor tissue. CDR3: CASSLLAGGLAGANVLTF. The CDR3 DNA sequence: TGCGCCAGCAGCCTACTAGCGGGAGGGCTCGCTGGGGCCAACGTCCTGACTTTC.